The 21 T cell receptor beta chains given below trace back to one sample, sequenced in a study of technical replicates of blood from a handful of donors (dated by TCRdb to the late 2010s). Receptors were amplified or captured by the immunoSEQ multiplex PCR assay. TCRdb limited this immuneACCESS table to in-frame rearrangements with V and J called. A share of clones is missing; checked studies link under half to unresolved V genes, and the rest is unexplained. This sample has around 50,000 clones in its table, and around 95% of those were observed once. The top ten clones comprise 0.39% of the sample. The material sequenced was T cells isolated from PBMCs. Receptors originate from a human donor in good health.

V is TRBV7-8 and J is TRBJ2-7; 8 nucleotides line up with TRBD1. This CDR3 contains 16 residues. CDR1 is SGHVS and CDR2 is FQNEAQ in the germline V gene. Germline trimming cut 3 bases from V and 4 bases from J; bases unmatched to any gene: 11. CDR3 DNA: TGTGCCAGCAGCTTCACAGGGGACAGGTCTCGATACGAGCAGTACTTC. Residues: CASSFTGDRSRYEQYF.

This chain connects TRBV5-1 to TRBJ2-1, with TRBD2 matching 8 bases. Germline V gives CDR1 SGHRS, CDR2 YFSETQ. With 3 bases clipped from V and 7 bases from J, the junction kept 6 bases outside the gene matches. CDR3 length: 14 amino acids. The CDR3 nucleotides read TGCGCCAGCAGCTGGACTAGCCCGGAGAATGAGCAGTTCTTC. Residues: CASSWTSPENEQFF.

The gene calls are TRBV6-1 and TRBJ1-4, with a weak D call TRBD1 (6 bases). The length of the CDR3 is 14 residues. Between the trimmed V and J ends, which lost 4 bases and 3 bases, there was a span of 9 bases. Germline CDR1 reads MNHNS; CDR2 reads SASEGT. CDR3 region: CASSGTDSNEKLFF. The CDR3 DNA follows: TGTGCCAGCAGTGGGACAGACTCTAATGAAAAACTGTTTTTT.

The V call is TRBV6-1, the J call TRBJ2-5; weak D call: TRBD2 (7 bases). CDR1 is MNHNS, CDR2 SASEGT, per germline. V was pared by 2 bases and J by 5 bases, with 15 bases between. This CDR3 comprises 15 residues. This CDR3 reads CASSERGGAQETQYF. CDR3 sequence (DNA): TGTGCCAGCAGTGAAAGGGGGGGGGCTCAGGAGACCCAGTACTTC.

The genes are TRBV5-4 and TRBJ1-1; possibly TRBD1 for D (6 bases). The CDR3 contains 17 residues. V dropped 1 base and J dropped 0 bases, with 16 bases sitting between them. Germline loops: CDR1 SGHNT, CDR2 YYREEE (reference sequence). The CDR3 is CASSLRAAAGVNTEAFF. The CDR3 bases are TGTGCCAGCAGCTTGCGAGCGGCTGCAGGGGTGAACACTGAAGCTTTCTTT.

The V call is TRBV19, the J call TRBJ1-4; the match to TRBD1 covers 8 bases. This CDR3 comprises 15 residues. Trimming removed 4 bases from V and 15 bases from J; junction bases left unmatched: 16. CDR1 and CDR2 (germline): LNHDA, SQIVND (reference sequence). The DNA for the CDR3 is TGTGCCAGTAGTACGGGACAGGTGCCCAGGGAAAAGGTGTTTTTT. Encoded protein: CASSTGQVPREKVFF.

V usage is TRBV7-2 and J usage is TRBJ2-1, with D uncertain. CDR3 length: 12 residues. Germline V gene sequence: CDR1 SGHTA, CDR2 FQGNSA. Trimming left V 5 bases short and J 4 bases short, with 6 bases between. The DNA of the CDR3 is TGTGCCAGCAGCCTCTCGTACAATGAGCAGTTCTTC. Translating gives CASSLSYNEQFF.

The chain joins TRBV2 to TRBJ1-2, with D uncertain. V was trimmed by 2 bases and J by 7 bases, leaving 14 bases between them. Germline-derived CDR1 and CDR2 are SNHLY and FYNNEI. This CDR3 is built from 14 residues. CDR3 sequence reads: CASSELLIGSGYTF. In DNA, the CDR3 is TGTGCCAGCAGTGAACTATTAATCGGTTCTGGCTACACCTTC.

The genes are TRBV4-1 and TRBJ2-7; D not certain. V lost 2 bases and J lost 3, with 20 bases in between. The CDR3 length is 17 residues. Germline V gene data show CDR1 as MGHRA and CDR2 as YSYEKL. CDR3 nucleotide sequence: TGCGCCAGCAGCCAAATATCCCCCCCGCTTACATACTACGAGCAGTACTTC. Amino acids: CASSQISPPLTYYEQYF.

The rearrangement uses TRBV4-2 and TRBJ1-3; D is unclear. The length of the CDR3 is 17 residues. The V end was cut by 0 bases, the J end by 0 bases, with 12 bases between. The germline V gene encodes CDR1 LGHNA and CDR2 YNFKEQ. The CDR3: CASSQDLQLISGNTIYF. For the CDR3, the DNA is TGTGCCAGCAGCCAAGATCTACAGTTAATCTCTGGAAACACCATATATTTT.

J is TRBJ2-7 and V is TRBV7-9; unclear D gene. Germline loops: CDR1 SEHNR, CDR2 FQNEAQ (reference sequence). This CDR3 is 11 amino acids long. Trimming removed 3 bases from V and 7 bases from J, with 7 bases in between. The CDR3 coding sequence is TGTGCCAGCAGCTTTAAACAAGAGCAGTACTTC. Protein: CASSFKQEQYF.

J is TRBJ2-7 and V is TRBV5-1; 10 positions agree with TRBD2. The germline CDR1 and CDR2 sequences are SGHRS and YFSETQ. The V segment lost 4 bases and the J segment 5 bases; nucleotides outside the gene matches: 9. The CDR3 spans 15 residues. CDR3 sequence (DNA): TGCGCCAGCAGCAGAGGGACTAGCGCGGTGGACGAGCAGTACTTC. Its translation is CASSRGTSAVDEQYF.

The chain is built from TRBV29-1 and TRBJ1-1; a weak D match, TRBD1 (5 bases). This CDR3 region has 11 residues. Germline assignment: CDR1 SQVTM and CDR2 ANQGSEA. Trimming pared 8 bases from V and 10 bases from J, leaving 17 bases between. The chain's CDR3 is CSTPAGPRAFF. CDR3 sequence (DNA): TGCAGCACCCCTGCGGGGCCTCGAGCTTTCTTT.

The V call is TRBV11-1, the J call TRBJ2-3, with 9 bases that match TRBD1. Unmatched junction bases numbered 4, after V lost 5 bases and J lost 1 base. Germline CDR1 is SGHAT and CDR2 is FQDESV (reference sequence). The CDR3 loop spans 15 amino acids. The CDR3 spells CASSPWTGGTDTQYF. The CDR3, as DNA: TGTGCCAGCAGCCCTTGGACAGGGGGCACAGATACGCAGTATTTT.

This rearrangement joins TRBV9 to TRBJ2-3; 8 bases are shared with TRBD1. This CDR3 is 16 amino acids long. Germline trimming cut 4 bases from V and 0 bases from J; bases unmatched to any gene: 7. Germline-derived CDR1 and CDR2 are SGDLS and YYNGEE. The CDR3 DNA reads as TGTGCCAGCAGCCCCAGACAGGGGACTAGCACAGATACGCAGTATTTT. Translation: CASSPRQGTSTDTQYF.

V usage is TRBV10-3 and J usage is TRBJ1-2; D is ambiguous. The CDR3 is 15 amino acids. CDR1 is ENHRY and CDR2 is SYGVKD in the germline V gene. With 1 base removed from V and 6 bases from J, the gap between germline ends came to 15 bases. Here the CDR3 reads CAISELAGFGDGYTF. In nucleotides, the CDR3 is TGTGCCATCAGTGAGTTGGCCGGGTTCGGGGATGGCTACACCTTC.

The V call is TRBV7-2, the J call TRBJ2-7; 11 bases agree with TRBD1. Germline V lookup: CDR1 SGHTA, CDR2 FQGNSA. CDR3 length: 15 amino acids. V shed 5 bases, J shed 3 bases, and the junction held 6 bases outside the gene matches. The CDR3 DNA reads as TGTGCCAGCAGCCTCGGACAGGGGGCCCTCTACGAGCAGTACTTC. As protein: CASSLGQGALYEQYF.

The rearrangement links TRBV5-6 to TRBJ1-1; the match to TRBD1 covers 8 bases. The germline V gene has CDR1 SGHDT and CDR2 YYEEEE. V dropped 6 bases and J dropped 6; count of bases not matched to a gene: 7. The CDR3 has 13 residues. The DNA of the CDR3 is TGTGCCAGCACCCGGGACAGGCTCGCTGAAGCTTTCTTT. This encodes CASTRDRLAEAFF. Using reference TRBV5-6 and TRBJ1-1 for the parts outside the CDR3, the full variable domain is DAGVTQSPTHLIKTRGQQVTLRCSPKSGHDTVSWYQQALGQGPQFIFQYYEEEERQRGNFPDRFSGHQFPNYSSELNVNALLLGDSALYLCASTRDRLAEAFFGQGTRLTVV.

The chain combines TRBV7-2 with TRBJ1-2, with 9 bases matching TRBD1. CDR3 length equals 15 residues. After removal of 4 bases from V and 4 bases from J, the junction contained 7 bases not matched to a gene. Germline assignment: CDR1 SGHTA and CDR2 FQGNSA. The CDR3 DNA reads as TGTGCCAGCAGCTCCACAGGGGGCACTTCCTATGGCTACACCTTC. Translation: CASSSTGGTSYGYTF.

The rearrangement joins TRBV6-6 to TRBJ2-7; D call uncertain. Between the trimmed V and J ends, which lost 3 bases and 4 bases, there was a span of 13 bases. Germline V gene data show CDR1 as MNHNY and CDR2 as SVGAGI (reference sequence). The CDR3 loop spans 14 amino acids. The CDR3 sequence is CASSYSRWFYEQYF. The CDR3 nucleotides are TGTGCCAGCAGTTATTCGAGGTGGTTTTACGAGCAGTACTTC.

The genes are TRBV20-1 and TRBJ1-2; TRBD1 might be the D (5 bases). The V gene lost 6 bases and the J gene lost 7 bases, with 12 bases spanning the gap. This CDR3 contains 11 residues. The V gene's germline CDR1 is DFQATT and CDR2 SNEGSKA (reference sequence). This CDR3 is CSAQAGPGYTF. The DNA of the CDR3 is TGCAGTGCCCAGGCGGGGCCTGGCTACACCTTC.